This TCR beta chain was retrieved from a study of T-cell memory formation after mild COVID-19. MiXCR, run by TCRdb on the 5' RACE reads, gives a single entry per CDR3 protein. Here the sample spans under 250,000 distinct CDR3 sequences, roughly 14% being singletons. Germline CDR1 is MGHRA and CDR2 is YSYEKL. V gave up 1 base and J gave up 1 base, with 11 bases separating them. The CDR3 sequence is 15 residues long. The receptor's source is an adult woman who had mild COVID-19 (a few samples of this study predate the infection). Cell type and time point are not known. The sequenced sample consisted of PBMCs or a T cell subset sorted from them (not recorded which). V usage is TRBV4-1 and J usage is TRBJ2-7; perhaps TRBD2 as D (6 bases). The CDR3 here is CASSQGGTRSYEQYF. CDR3 nucleotide sequence: TGCGCCAGCAGCCAAGGCGGGACCCGGTCCTACGAGCAGTACTTC.